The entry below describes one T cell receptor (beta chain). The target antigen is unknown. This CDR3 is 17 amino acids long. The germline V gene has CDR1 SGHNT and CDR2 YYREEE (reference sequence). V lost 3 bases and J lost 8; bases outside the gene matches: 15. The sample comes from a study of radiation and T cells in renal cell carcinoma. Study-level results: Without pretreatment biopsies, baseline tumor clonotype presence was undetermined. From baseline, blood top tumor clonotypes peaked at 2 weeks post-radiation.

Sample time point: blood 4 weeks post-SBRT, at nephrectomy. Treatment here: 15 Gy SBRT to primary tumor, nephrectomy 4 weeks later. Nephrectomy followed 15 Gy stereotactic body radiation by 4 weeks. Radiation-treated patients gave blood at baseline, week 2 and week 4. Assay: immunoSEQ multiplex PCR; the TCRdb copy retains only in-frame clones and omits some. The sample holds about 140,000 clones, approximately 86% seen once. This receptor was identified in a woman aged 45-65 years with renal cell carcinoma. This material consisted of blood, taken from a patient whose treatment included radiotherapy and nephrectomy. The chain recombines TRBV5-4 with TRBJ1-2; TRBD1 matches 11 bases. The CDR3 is CASSSPRASGQGDGYTF. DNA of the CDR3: TGTGCCAGCAGCTCACCCAGGGCGTCGGGACAGGGGGACGGCTACACCTTC.